One and the same sample provided the 9 T cell receptor beta chains below, sequenced in a study of monozygotic twins with inflammatory bowel disease. Reprocessing the 5' RACE reads, TCRdb reports a single entry for every CDR3 protein and omits DNA. Its clone listing holds about 210,000 distinct CDR3 sequences. Source material: blood. All receptors derive from a human donor with ulcerative colitis or Crohn's disease, or a healthy co-twin of an affected twin (not recorded which).

J is TRBJ2-7 and V is TRBV21-1; TCRdb names TRBD2, which stays unverified in the absence of DNA. TRBV21-1 is a listed pseudogene. The CDR3 has 13 residues. CDR3: CASSTWLAREQYF.

The gene calls are TRBV7-9 and TRBJ2-5; TCRdb gives TRBD2 as the D gene, but with no DNA this cannot be confirmed. CDR1 SEHNR and CDR2 FQNEAQ come from the germline V gene (reference sequence). The CDR3 covers 13 residues. This chain's CDR3 is CASSFGSVETQYF.

The chain recombines TRBV7-8 with TRBJ2-2; the D call from TCRdb, TRBD2, cannot be confirmed without DNA. This CDR3 comprises 15 residues. CDR1 is SGHVS, CDR2 FQNEAQ, per germline. The CDR3: CASRRGPEPTGELFF.

This chain joins TRBV2 and TRBJ2-3. The CDR3 consists of 11 residues. Germline values: CDR1 SNHLY, CDR2 FYNNEI. The CDR3: CASSDTDTQYF.

This chain connects TRBV7-9 to TRBJ2-3; with no DNA, the TCRdb D assignment of TRBD2 cannot be verified. The CDR3 spans 16 residues. Germline loops: CDR1 SEHNR, CDR2 FQNEAQ (reference sequence). The CDR3 spells CASSLGRRVGADTQYF.

V is TRBV7-6 and J is TRBJ2-5. Germline V gene data show CDR1 as SGHVS and CDR2 as FNYEAQ. The CDR3 is 14 residues long. This CDR3 is CASSLIQNQETQYF.

The rearrangement links TRBV20-1 to TRBJ2-7; as DNA is missing, the TRBD2 call by TCRdb cannot be tested. Germline values: CDR1 DFQATT, CDR2 SNEGSKA (reference sequence). The CDR3 length is 13 residues. CDR3 sequence: CSARLAGEYEQYF.

The V and J genes are TRBV7-2 and TRBJ2-7; TCRdb's D call of TRBD1 is untestable without DNA. Germline values: CDR1 SGHTA, CDR2 FQGNSA. There are 12 residues in the CDR3. CDR3 in amino acids: CASSSQGRPQYF.

V and J are TRBV4-1 and TRBJ2-7. Germline-derived CDR1 and CDR2 are MGHRA and YSYEKL. The CDR3 consists of 13 residues. The CDR3 is CASSQDRPYEQYF.